The 2 T cell receptor beta chains below were found in one sample sequenced in a study of T cell clones after liver transplantation. Sequencing was performed with immunoSEQ multiplex PCR; in TCRdb, only in-frame clones are kept and a portion is missing. The sample consists of about 75,000 clones, about 85% of them appearing once. The sample was CD4+ T cells from blood, taken about 50 months after liver transplant. Source of these receptors: a human patient who received a liver transplant. Some T cells may have originated in the graft donor.

This CDR3 reads CASSVRGLADNEQFF. Written as DNA, the CDR3 is TGTGCCAGCAGCGTAAGGGGACTAGCGGACAATGAGCAGTTCTTC. The rearrangement joins TRBV9 to TRBJ2-1, with 11 bases matching TRBD2. CDR3 length: 15 residues. The J segment lost 5 bases and the V segment lost 1 base, leaving 2 bases of the junction unmatched. The V gene's germline CDR1 is SGDLS and CDR2 YYNGEE. The full variable domain, completed using reference TRBV9 and TRBJ2-1, is DSGVTQTPKHLITATGQRVTLRCSPRSGDLSVYWYQQSLDQGLQFLIQYYNGEERAKGNILERFSAQQFPDLHSELNLSSLELGDSALYFCASSVRGLADNEQFFGPGTRLTVL.

The chain uses TRBV4-3 and TRBJ2-3, with 9 nucleotides matching TRBD2. V lost 6 bases and J lost 2; bases outside the gene matches: 9. This CDR3 is built from 16 residues. Germline CDR1 and CDR2: LGHNA and YSLEER. CDR3 nucleotide sequence: TGCGCCAGCAGATCCTTGGCGGGGGGGGCCACAGATACGCAGTATTTT. As protein: CASRSLAGGATDTQYF.